This T cell receptor (beta chain) was found in a study of beta chain features in type 1 diabetes. General observations from the study: Among all four CD4+ subsets, Type 1 diabetes patients had TCRB CDR3s that were moderately but significantly shorter.

Losses at the gene ends were 6 bases for V and 4 bases for J; bases not matched to a gene: 7. CDR1 SNHLY and CDR2 FYNNEI come from the germline V gene. CDR3 size: 14 residues. The sample holds a few counts of this clone. What it binds is not known. Expressed TCRB transcripts were sequenced because the isolated RNA had all been reverse transcribed beforehand. The table came from immunoSEQ multiplex PCR; TCRdb's copy has only in-frame clones and leaves some out. The profile covers roughly 150,000 clones, with 7.8% appearing a single time and around 0.94% taken by the ten largest. Cells sorted by CD45RO/CCR7/CD25/CD127/CD95/CD27 comprised CD4+ naive, central memory, regulatory and stem cell-like memory cells.

This sequence was found in a woman in her thirties or forties with type 1 diabetes. This sequence joins TRBV2 and TRBJ2-5; 8 nucleotides agree with TRBD1. Sample: central memory CD4+ T cells from blood. CDR3 sequence: CASSSDRVGETQYF. CDR3 nucleotides: TGTGCCAGCAGCTCGGACAGGGTGGGAGAGACCCAGTACTTC.